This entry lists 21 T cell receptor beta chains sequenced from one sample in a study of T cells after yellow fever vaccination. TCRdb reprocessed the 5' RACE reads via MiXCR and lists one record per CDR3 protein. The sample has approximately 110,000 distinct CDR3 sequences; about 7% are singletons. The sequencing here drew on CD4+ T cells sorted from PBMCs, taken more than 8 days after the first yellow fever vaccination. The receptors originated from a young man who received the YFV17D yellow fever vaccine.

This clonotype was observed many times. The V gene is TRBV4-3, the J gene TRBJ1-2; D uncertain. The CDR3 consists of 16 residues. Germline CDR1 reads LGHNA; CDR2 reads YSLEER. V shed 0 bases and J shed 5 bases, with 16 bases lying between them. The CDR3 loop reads CASSQDTPERLYGYTF. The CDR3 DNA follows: TGCGCCAGCAGCCAAGATACGCCAGAAAGATTATATGGCTACACCTTC.

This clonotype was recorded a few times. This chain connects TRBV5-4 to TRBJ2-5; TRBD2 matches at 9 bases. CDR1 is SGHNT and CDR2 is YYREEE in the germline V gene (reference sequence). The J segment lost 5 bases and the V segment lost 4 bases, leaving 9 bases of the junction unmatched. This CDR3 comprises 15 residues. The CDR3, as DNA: TGTGCCAGCAGCCTAGCGGGGAGCGGGATGGAGACCCAGTACTTC. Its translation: CASSLAGSGMETQYF.

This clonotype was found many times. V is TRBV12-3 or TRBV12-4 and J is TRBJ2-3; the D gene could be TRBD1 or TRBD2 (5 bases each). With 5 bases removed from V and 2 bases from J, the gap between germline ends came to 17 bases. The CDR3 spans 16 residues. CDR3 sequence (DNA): TGTGCCAGCAGTACCCGCCGGGACGGACTCACAGATACGCAGTATTTT. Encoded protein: CASSTRRDGLTDTQYF.

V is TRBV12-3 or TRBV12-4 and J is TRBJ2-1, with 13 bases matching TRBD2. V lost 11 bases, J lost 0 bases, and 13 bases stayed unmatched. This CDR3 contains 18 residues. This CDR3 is CALSLVGLAGSSYNEQFF. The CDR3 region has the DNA TGTGCCCTCAGTTTAGTGGGACTAGCGGGGTCCTCCTACAATGAGCAGTTCTTC.

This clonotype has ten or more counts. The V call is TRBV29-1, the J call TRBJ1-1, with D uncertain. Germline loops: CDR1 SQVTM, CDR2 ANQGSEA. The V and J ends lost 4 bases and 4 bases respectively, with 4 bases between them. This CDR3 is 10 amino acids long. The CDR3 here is CSVVVTEAFF. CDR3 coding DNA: TGCAGCGTTGTAGTCACTGAAGCTTTCTTT.

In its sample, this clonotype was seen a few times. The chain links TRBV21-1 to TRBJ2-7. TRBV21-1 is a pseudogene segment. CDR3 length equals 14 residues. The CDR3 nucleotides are TGTGCCAGCAGCACAGGGGATGGTCCCTACGAGCAGTACGTC. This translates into CASSTGDGPYEQYV.

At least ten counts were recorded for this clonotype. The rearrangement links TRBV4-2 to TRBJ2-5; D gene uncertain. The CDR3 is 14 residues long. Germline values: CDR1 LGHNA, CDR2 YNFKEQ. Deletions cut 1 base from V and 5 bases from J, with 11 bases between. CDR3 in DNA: TGTGCCAGCAGCCAAGTGGGAATTGGGGAGACCCAGTACTTC. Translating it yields CASSQVGIGETQYF.

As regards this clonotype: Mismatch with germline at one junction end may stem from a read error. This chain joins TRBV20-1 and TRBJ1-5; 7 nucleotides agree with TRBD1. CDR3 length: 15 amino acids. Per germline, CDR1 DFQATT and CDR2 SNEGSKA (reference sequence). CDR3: CSARRQGYSKQPQHF. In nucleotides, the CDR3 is TGCAGTGCGCGCCGACAGGGTTATAGCAAACAGCCCCAGCATTTT.

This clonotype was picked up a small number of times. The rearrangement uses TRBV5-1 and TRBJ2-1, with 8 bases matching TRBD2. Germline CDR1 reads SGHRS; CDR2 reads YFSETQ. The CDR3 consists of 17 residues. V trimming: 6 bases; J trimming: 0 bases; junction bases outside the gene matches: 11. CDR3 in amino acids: CASTSAGGLSSYNEQFF. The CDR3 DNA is TGCGCCAGCACAAGTGCGGGGGGCCTTAGCTCCTACAATGAGCAGTTCTTC.

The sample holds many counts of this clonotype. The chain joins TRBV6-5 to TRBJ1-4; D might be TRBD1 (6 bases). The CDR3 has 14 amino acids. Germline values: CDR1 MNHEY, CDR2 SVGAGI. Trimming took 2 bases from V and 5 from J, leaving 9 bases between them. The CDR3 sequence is CASSYGQGNEKLFF. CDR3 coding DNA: TGTGCCAGCAGTTACGGGCAGGGGAATGAAAAACTGTTTTTT.

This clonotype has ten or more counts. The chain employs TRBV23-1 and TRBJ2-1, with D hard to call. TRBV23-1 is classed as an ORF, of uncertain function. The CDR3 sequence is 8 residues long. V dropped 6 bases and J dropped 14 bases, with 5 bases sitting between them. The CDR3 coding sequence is TGCGCCAGCAGCAAGGAGTTCTTC. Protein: CASSKEFF.

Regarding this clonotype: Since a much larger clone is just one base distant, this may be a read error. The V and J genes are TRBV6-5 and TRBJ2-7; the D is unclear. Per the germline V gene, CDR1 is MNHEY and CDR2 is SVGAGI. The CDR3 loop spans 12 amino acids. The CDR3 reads CASSYMGIEQNF. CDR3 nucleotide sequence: TGTGCCAGCAGTTACATGGGGATAGAGCAGAACTTC.

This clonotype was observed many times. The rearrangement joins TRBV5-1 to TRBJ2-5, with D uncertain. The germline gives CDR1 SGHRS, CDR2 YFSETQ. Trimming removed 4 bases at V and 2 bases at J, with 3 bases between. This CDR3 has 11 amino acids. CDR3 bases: TGCGCCAGCAGCGGGCAAGAGACCCAGTACTTC. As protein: CASSGQETQYF. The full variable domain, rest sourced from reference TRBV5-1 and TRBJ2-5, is KAGVTQTPRYLIKTRGQQVTLSCSPISGHRSVSWYQQTPGQGLQFLFEYFSETQRNKGNFPGRFSGRQFSNSRSEMNVSTLELGDSALYLCASSGQETQYFGPGTRLLVL.

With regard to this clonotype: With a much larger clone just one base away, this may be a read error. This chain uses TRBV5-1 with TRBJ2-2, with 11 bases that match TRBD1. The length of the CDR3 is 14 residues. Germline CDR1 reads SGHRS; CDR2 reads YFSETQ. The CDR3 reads CASSWTGGNGELVF. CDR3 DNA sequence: TGCGCCAGCAGCTGGACAGGGGGCAACGGGGAGCTGGTTTTT.

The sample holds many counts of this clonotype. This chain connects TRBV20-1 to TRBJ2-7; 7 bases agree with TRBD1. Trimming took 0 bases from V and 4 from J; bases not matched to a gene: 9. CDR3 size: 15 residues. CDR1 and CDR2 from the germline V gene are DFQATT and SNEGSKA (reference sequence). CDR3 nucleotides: TGCAGTGCTAGAGATCTTCAGACAGGGCTGTACGAGCAGTACGTC. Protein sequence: CSARDLQTGLYEQYV.

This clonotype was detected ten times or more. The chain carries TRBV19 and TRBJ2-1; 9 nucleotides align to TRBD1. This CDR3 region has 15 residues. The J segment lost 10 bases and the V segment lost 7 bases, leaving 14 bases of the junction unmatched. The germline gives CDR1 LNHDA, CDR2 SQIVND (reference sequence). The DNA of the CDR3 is TGTGCCAGTAATCGTCCGGGACAGGGAGGTCAGGAGCAGTTCTTC. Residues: CASNRPGQGGQEQFF.

The CDR3 DNA is TGTGCCAGCAGGTCCGGGGTCTATGGCTACACCTTC. Translation gives CASRSGVYGYTF. The rearrangement links TRBV11-2 to TRBJ1-2; D is uncertain. The CDR3 covers 12 residues. Germline V gives CDR1 SGHAT, CDR2 FQNNGV. Trimming pared 6 bases from V and 4 bases from J, leaving 9 bases between. The full variable domain, its missing parts supplied by reference TRBV11-2 and TRBJ1-2, is EAGVAQSPRYKIIEKRQSVAFWCNPISGHATLYWYQQILGQGPKLLIQFQNNGVVDDSQLPKDRFSAERLKGVDSTLKIQPAKLEDSAVYLCASRSGVYGYTFGSGTRLTVV.

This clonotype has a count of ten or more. This CDR3 is CASSDRSSHYNEQFF. CDR3 nucleotide sequence: TGTGCCAGCAGTGACAGAAGTAGCCACTACAATGAGCAGTTCTTC. The V gene is TRBV6-1, the J gene TRBJ2-1; no firm D call. The CDR3 is 15 amino acids. The germline gives CDR1 MNHNS, CDR2 SASEGT. The germline V and J ends were trimmed by 3 bases and 3 bases, with 12 bases remaining between them.

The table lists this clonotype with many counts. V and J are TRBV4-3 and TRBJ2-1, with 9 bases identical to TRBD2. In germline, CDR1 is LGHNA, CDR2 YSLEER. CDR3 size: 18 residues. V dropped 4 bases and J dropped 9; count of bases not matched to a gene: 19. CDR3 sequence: CASSPHGGSRGGRVEQFF. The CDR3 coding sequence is TGCGCCAGCAGCCCCCATGGAGGGTCGCGGGGGGGCCGGGTTGAGCAGTTCTTC.

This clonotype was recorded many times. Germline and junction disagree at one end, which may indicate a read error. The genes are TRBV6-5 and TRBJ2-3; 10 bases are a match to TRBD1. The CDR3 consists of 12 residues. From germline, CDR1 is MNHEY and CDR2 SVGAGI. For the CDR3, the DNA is TGTGCCAGCAGTTACCGACAGGGGGCTTTTCATTTT. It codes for CASSYRQGAFHF.

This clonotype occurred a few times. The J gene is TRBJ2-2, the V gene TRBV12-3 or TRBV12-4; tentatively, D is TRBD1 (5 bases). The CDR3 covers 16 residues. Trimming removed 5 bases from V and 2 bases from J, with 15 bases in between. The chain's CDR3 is CASSPRLTANTGELFF. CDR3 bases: TGTGCCAGCAGTCCCCGGTTGACAGCCAACACCGGGGAGCTGTTTTTT.